A few counts support the clone carrying this T cell receptor (beta chain). This specimen belongs to a study of blood T cells in healthy people across ages. Trimming stripped 2 bases from V and 3 bases from J, with 11 bases between. The CDR3 contains 14 residues. Germline V gives CDR1 PRHDT, CDR2 FYEKMQ (reference sequence). Every participating donor contributed roughly 11 milliliters of peripheral blood through a draw. The authors ran a second PCR of roughly 7 to 11 cycles using a sample-barcoded 5' primer and a J-beta primer mix. MiXCR, run by TCRdb on the 5' RACE reads, gives a single entry per CDR3 protein. Among 800,000 to 950,000 distinct CDR3 sequences listed, roughly 29% were seen once. This sample was shared with a second study, whose subject was T cells of mothers and their children. In that study: In each mother, TCR beta CDR3 reads exceeded 9.5 million; in each child, they numbered some 2.8 million.

The chain recombines TRBV13 with TRBJ2-7, with unresolved D. Sample: blood. This receptor was taken from a woman aged 35 to 49 in good health. The CDR3, as DNA: TGTGCCAGCAGCTTATCCCAGGCCTACTACGAGCAGTACTTC. It specifies CASSLSQAYYEQYF.